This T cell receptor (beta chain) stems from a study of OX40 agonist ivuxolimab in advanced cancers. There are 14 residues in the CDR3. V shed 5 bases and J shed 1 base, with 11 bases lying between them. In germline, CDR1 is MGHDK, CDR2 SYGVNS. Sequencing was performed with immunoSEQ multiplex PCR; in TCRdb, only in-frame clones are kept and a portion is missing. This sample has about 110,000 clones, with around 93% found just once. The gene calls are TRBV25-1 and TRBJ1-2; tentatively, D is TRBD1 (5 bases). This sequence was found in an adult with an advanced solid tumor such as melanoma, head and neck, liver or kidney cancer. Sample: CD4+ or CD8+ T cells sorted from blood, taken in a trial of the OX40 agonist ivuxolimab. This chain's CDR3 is CASSPGGVNYGYTF. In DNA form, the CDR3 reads TGTGCCAGCAGTCCCGGGGGAGTTAACTATGGCTACACCTTC.